Shown below are 4 T cell receptor beta chains from a single sample sequenced in a study of PD-1 blockade in classical Hodgkin lymphoma. Some clones are missing from TCRdb's copy, which holds only in-frame ones; the method was immunoSEQ multiplex PCR. This sample has about 12,000 clones, with around 80% found just once. Autologous stem cell transplantation was followed by relapse in every patient, and brentuximab vedotin exposure varied. This material consisted of peripheral blood mononuclear cells (PBMCs), taken at baseline. The receptors shown here come from a human donor with classical Hodgkin lymphoma.

About this clone: The sample carries other DNA sequences with the same CDR3. V is TRBV11-2 and J is TRBJ1-5; D gene uncertain. CDR1 is SGHAT and CDR2 is FQNNGV in the germline V gene. V dropped 0 bases and J dropped 5 bases, with 5 bases sitting between them. This CDR3 region has 13 residues. CDR3: CASSLEPDQPQHF. Written as DNA, the CDR3 is TGTGCCAGCAGCTTAGAGCCCGATCAGCCCCAGCATTTT.

By frequency in the sample, this clone is medium-sized. The chain couples TRBV7-9 to TRBJ1-5, with 8 bases aligning to TRBD1. Germline V CDR1 and CDR2: SEHNR, FQNEAQ (reference sequence). The CDR3 is 14 amino acids. V was clipped by 8 bases and J by 3 bases; unmatched bases: 6. CDR3 coding DNA: TGTGCCAGCGCGCAGGGGGCTAACAATCAGCCCCAGCATTTT. It yields the protein CASAQGANNQPQHF. The full variable domain, in which reference TRBV7-9 and TRBJ1-5 provide the parts outside the CDR3, is DTGVSQNPRHKITKRGQNVTFRCDPISEHNRLYWYRQTLGQGPEFLTYFQNEAQLEKSRLLSDRFSAERPKGSFSTLEIQRTEQGDSAMYLCASAQGANNQPQHFGDGTRLSIL.

The rearrangement uses TRBV25-1 and TRBJ1-1; TRBD1 matches 10 bases. V shed 3 bases, J shed 4 bases, and the junction held 8 bases outside the gene matches. CDR3 length equals 16 residues. CDR1 MGHDK and CDR2 SYGVNS come from the germline V gene. CDR3 nucleotide sequence: TGTGCCAGCAGTGAGGACAGGGGGTATTCAGGCACTGAAGCTTTCTTT. It is translated as CASSEDRGYSGTEAFF.

The chain combines TRBV2 with TRBJ1-2; D possibly corresponds to TRBD1 (5 bases). Germline V gene data show CDR1 as SNHLY and CDR2 as FYNNEI. Trimming took 5 bases from V and 5 from J, leaving 15 bases between them. The CDR3 is made up of 14 amino acids. CDR3 amino acids: CASSIRDGGYGYTF. The CDR3 DNA reads TGTGCCAGCAGTATCCGGGACGGGGGATATGGCTACACCTTC.